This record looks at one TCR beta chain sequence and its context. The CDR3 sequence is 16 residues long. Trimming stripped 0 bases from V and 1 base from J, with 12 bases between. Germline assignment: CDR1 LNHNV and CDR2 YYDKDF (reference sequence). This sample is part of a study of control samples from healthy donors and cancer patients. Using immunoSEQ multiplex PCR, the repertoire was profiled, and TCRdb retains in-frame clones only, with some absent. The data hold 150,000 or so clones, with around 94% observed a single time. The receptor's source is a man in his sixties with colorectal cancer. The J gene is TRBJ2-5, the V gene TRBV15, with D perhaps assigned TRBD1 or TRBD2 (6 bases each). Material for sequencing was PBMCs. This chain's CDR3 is CATSRDRGPGQETQYF. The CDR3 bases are TGTGCCACCAGCAGAGATCGGGGGCCCGGCCAAGAGACCCAGTACTTC.